Given below is one T cell receptor beta chain in context. No antigen is known for it. The assay was immunoSEQ multiplex PCR, and TCRdb's table has in-frame clones only and misses some. This sample has 30,000 to 40,000 clones, with around 94% found just once. V was pared by 6 bases and J by 12 bases, with 15 bases between. Germline CDR1 reads SGHVS; CDR2 reads FNYEAQ. This CDR3 is built from 12 residues. The sample is drawn from a study of graft-versus-host responses after intestinal transplantation. General observations from the study: Analysis identified GvH clones in recipient marrow, with some appearing first in ileum or blood.

This TCR was sampled from a human patient who received an intestinal transplant, so some T cells may come from the graft donor. Sequenced here: PBMCs, sampled 16 days after intestinal transplant. This rearrangement joins TRBV7-6 to TRBJ2-1; D not certain. CDR3 DNA: TGTGCCAGCAGTCCCCCCAGATTCGGGCAGTTCTTC. It codes for CASSPPRFGQFF.